This is a list of T cell receptor beta chains from one sample in a study of cytomegalovirus exposure and HLA in healthy donors. The data were produced by immunoSEQ multiplex PCR, yet TCRdb's version contains in-frame clones alone and is incomplete. The sample includes approximately 200,000 clones, 70% to 90% seen only once; the top ten take 1% to 1.5%. The sequencing input was PBMCs. The receptors come from a human donor in good health. Each CDR3 is given without its conserved first and last residue.

v_call: TRBV2; cdr3_aa: ALPRGLNTEAF
v_call: TRBV7-9; cdr3_aa: ASSPVAGRGDTQY
v_call: TRBV4-3; cdr3_aa: ASSQDIQGANQPQH
v_call: TRBV7-9; cdr3_aa: ASSFLSGTSEQY
v_call: TRBV30; cdr3_aa: AWSGQGNSPLH
v_call: TRBV27; cdr3_aa: ASSDRGRADTQY
v_call: TRBV18; cdr3_aa: ASSPTAGRPSGNTIY
v_call: TRBV9; cdr3_aa: ASSASAGLVTGELF
v_call: TRBV12-5; cdr3_aa: ASGLVTGRTSGGPYNEQF
v_call: TRBV4-2; cdr3_aa: ASSQSGQGATGAEAF
v_call: TRBV9; cdr3_aa: ASSVGISGSLQETQY
v_call: TRBV19; cdr3_aa: ASSILGAQGGNEQF
v_call: TRBV9; cdr3_aa: ASSVDGGSSYEQY
v_call: TRBV6-6; cdr3_aa: ASTPLATAYNEQF
v_call: TRBV5-1; cdr3_aa: ASSLHPGGAPSDTQY
v_call: TRBV27; cdr3_aa: ASSLIGTGSYEQY
v_call: TRBV7-6; cdr3_aa: ASSLGGYSNQPQH
v_call: TRBV6-1; cdr3_aa: ASSRSLTVYYGYT
v_call: TRBV5-1; cdr3_aa: ASTPGTGLVEQY
v_call: TRBV21-1; cdr3_aa: ASSKESTSRGYQETQY
v_call: TRBV27; cdr3_aa: ASRQNAGLDTDTQY
v_call: TRBV5-1; cdr3_aa: ASSPPGIPQGASEQY
v_call: TRBV19; cdr3_aa: ASSSGQATYEQY
v_call: TRBV19; cdr3_aa: ASSTTGTGGGYT
v_call: TRBV19; cdr3_aa: ASSMQGVVGELF
v_call: TRBV7-9; cdr3_aa: ASSLSETDTQY
v_call: TRBV9; cdr3_aa: ASTRWPSGTGELF
v_call: TRBV28; cdr3_aa: ASRPPDRIIGELF
v_call: TRBV27; cdr3_aa: ASGPGTSGIYEQY
v_call: TRBV4-1; cdr3_aa: ASSQAVGSGGRSYEQY
v_call: TRBV9; cdr3_aa: ASSVAPGTSGSSSYNEQF
v_call: TRBV5-1; cdr3_aa: ASSPDRTNYGYT
v_call: TRBV4-1; cdr3_aa: AIKRDRPISEQY
v_call: TRBV19; cdr3_aa: ASSIPGQVSYEQY
v_call: TRBV28; cdr3_aa: ASRVGAYGYT
v_call: TRBV15; cdr3_aa: ATSRGLAGTDTGELF
v_call: TRBV19; cdr3_aa: ASSAIRDLYNEQF
v_call: TRBV9; cdr3_aa: ASSVSGVAGYTDTQY
v_call: TRBV9; cdr3_aa: ASSVGSQVYEQF
v_call: TRBV7-3; cdr3_aa: ASSLPLDTGELF
v_call: TRBV13; cdr3_aa: ASSHRLAGPQETQY
v_call: TRBV5-1; cdr3_aa: ASSRVGTTNTGELF
v_call: TRBV27; cdr3_aa: ASSWERGYEQY
v_call: TRBV9; cdr3_aa: ASGRTGGVDTQY
v_call: TRBV14; cdr3_aa: ASSQGAADGYT
v_call: TRBV2; cdr3_aa: ASRGETEKLF
v_call: TRBV5-4; cdr3_aa: ASSNEGGTDRNQPQH
v_call: TRBV18; cdr3_aa: ASSPPVGTGEGWAYGYT
v_call: TRBV7-8; cdr3_aa: ASSPNMGDRANYGYT
v_call: TRBV6-1; cdr3_aa: ASSEWIGRGEGGRYT
v_call: TRBV9; cdr3_aa: ASSPRDRGYEQY
v_call: TRBV19; cdr3_aa: ASSIGTGVEAF
v_call: TRBV7-2; cdr3_aa: ASSPPRGAGYTIY
v_call: TRBV30; cdr3_aa: AWRTIAVAYNEQF
v_call: TRBV6-4; cdr3_aa: ASSGERGSDTQY